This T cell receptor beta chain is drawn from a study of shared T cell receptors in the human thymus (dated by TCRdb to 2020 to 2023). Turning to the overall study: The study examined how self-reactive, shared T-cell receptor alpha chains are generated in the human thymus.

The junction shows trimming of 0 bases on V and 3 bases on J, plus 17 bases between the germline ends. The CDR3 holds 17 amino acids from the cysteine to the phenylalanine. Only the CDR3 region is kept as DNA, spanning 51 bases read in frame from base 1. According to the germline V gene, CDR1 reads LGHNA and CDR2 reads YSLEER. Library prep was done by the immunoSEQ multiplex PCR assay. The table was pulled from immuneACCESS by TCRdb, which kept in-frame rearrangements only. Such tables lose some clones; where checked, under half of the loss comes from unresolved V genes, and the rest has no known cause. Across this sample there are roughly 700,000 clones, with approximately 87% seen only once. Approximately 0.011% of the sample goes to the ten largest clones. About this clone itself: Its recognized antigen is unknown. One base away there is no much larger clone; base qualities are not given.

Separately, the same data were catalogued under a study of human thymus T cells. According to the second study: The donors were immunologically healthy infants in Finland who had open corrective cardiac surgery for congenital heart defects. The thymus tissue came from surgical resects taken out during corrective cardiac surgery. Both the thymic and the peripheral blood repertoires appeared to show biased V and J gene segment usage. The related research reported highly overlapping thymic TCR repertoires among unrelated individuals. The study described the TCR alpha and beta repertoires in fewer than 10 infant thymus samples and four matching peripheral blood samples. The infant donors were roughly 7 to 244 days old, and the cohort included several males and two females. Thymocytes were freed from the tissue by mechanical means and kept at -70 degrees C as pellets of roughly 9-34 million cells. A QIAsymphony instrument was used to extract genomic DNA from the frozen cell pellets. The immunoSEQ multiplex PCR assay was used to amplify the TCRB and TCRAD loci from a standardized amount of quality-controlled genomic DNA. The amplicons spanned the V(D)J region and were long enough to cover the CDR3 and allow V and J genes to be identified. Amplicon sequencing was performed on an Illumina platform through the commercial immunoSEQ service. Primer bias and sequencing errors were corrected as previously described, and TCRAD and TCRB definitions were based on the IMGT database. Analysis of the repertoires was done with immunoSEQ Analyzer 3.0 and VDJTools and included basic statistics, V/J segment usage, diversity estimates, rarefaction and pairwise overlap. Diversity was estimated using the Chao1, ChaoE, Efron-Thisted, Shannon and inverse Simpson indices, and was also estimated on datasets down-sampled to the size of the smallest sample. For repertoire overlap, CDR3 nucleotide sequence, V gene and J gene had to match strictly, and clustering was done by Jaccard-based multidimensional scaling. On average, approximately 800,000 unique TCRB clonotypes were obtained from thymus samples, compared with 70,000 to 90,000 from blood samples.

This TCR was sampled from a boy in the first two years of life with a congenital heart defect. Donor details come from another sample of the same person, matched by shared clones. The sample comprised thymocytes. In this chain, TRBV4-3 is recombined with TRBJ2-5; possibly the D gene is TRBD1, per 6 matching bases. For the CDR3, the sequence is CASSQDREGHPEETQYF. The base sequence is TGCGCCAGCAGCCAAGATAGAGAGGGACATCCAGAAGAGACCCAGTACTTC.